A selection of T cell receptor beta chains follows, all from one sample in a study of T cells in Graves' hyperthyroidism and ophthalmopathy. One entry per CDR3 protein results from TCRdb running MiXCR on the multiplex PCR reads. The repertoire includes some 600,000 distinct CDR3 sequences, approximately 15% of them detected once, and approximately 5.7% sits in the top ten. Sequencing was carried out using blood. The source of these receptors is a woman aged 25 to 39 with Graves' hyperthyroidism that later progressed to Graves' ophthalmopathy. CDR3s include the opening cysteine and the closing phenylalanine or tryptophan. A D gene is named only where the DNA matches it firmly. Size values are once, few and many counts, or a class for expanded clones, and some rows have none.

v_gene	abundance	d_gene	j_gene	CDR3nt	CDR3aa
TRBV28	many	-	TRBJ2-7	TGTGCCAGCAGTTTATTTAGGTTGGTTGACGAGCAGTACTTC	CASSLFRLVDEQYF
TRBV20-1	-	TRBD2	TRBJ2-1	TGCAGTGCTAGAGATAGGATTAGCGGGAGCAATACCCACAATGAGCAGTTCTTC	CSARDRISGSNTHNEQFF
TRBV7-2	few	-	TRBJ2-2	TGTGCCAGCAGCTTAGATCGCGCGGAGAACACCGGGGAGCTGTTTTTT	CASSLDRAENTGELFF
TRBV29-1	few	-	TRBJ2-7	TGCAGCGTTGAAGATAGGGGGTGGCCTACCTACGAGCAGTACTTC	CSVEDRGWPTYEQYF
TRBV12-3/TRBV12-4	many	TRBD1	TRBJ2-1	TGTGCCAGCAGATTGGGACAGGGGCCGAGGAATGAGCAGTTCTTC	CASRLGQGPRNEQFF
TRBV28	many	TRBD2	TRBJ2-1	TGTGCCAGCAGGGATAGCGGGAACTATGAGCAGTTCTTC	CASRDSGNYEQFF
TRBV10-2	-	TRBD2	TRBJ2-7	TGCGCCAGCCGACTAGCGACGAACCACGAGCAGTACTTC	CASRLATNHEQYF
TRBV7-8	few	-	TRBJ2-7	TGTGCCAGCGGATTACTCGAGCAGTACTTC	CASGLLEQYF
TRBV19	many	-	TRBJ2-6	TGTGCCGCAAGTGGCTCTGGGGCCAACGTCCTGACTTTC	CAASGSGANVLTF
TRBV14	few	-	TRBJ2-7	TGTGCCAGCAGCCAAGCCCCCTACGAGCAGTACTTC	CASSQAPYEQYF
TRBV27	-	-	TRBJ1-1	TGTGCCAGCAGTTTATCCGCCCCCACTGGAGCTTTCTTT	CASSLSAPTGAFF
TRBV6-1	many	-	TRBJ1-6	TGTGCCAGCAGTTCCGCCCTGGGCGGGGCAGGGGATTCACCCCTCCACTTT	CASSSALGGAGDSPLHF
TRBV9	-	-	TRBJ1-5	TGTGCCAGCAGCGAGGGACCGAATAATAGCAATCAGCCCCAGCATTTT	CASSEGPNNSNQPQHF
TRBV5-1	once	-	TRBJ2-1	TGCGCCAGCAGCCCTCAGGGGCTCGAGGTAACCACGAATGAGCAGTTCTTC	CASSPQGLEVTTNEQFF
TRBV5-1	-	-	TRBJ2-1	TGCGCCAGCAGCTCGGAAACGTACAATGAGCAGTTCTTC	CASSSETYNEQFF
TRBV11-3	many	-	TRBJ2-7	TGTGCCAGCAGCTCTCTGGGTCCGTCCTACGAGCAGTACTTC	CASSSLGPSYEQYF
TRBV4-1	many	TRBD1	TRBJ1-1	TGCGCCAGCAGCCAAGTAGACAGGGTCGACACTGAAGCTTTCTTT	CASSQVDRVDTEAFF
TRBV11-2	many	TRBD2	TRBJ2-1	TGTGCCAGCAGCGATGGGACTAGCGCGGACATGTACAATGAGCAGTTCTTC	CASSDGTSADMYNEQFF
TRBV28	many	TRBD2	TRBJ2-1	TGTGCCAGCAGTCTACTAGCGGGAGGACACAATGAGCAGTTCTTC	CASSLLAGGHNEQFF
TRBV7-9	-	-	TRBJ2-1	TGTGCCAGCAGCCCTGATACAGTACCCTACAATGAGCAGTTCTTC	CASSPDTVPYNEQFF